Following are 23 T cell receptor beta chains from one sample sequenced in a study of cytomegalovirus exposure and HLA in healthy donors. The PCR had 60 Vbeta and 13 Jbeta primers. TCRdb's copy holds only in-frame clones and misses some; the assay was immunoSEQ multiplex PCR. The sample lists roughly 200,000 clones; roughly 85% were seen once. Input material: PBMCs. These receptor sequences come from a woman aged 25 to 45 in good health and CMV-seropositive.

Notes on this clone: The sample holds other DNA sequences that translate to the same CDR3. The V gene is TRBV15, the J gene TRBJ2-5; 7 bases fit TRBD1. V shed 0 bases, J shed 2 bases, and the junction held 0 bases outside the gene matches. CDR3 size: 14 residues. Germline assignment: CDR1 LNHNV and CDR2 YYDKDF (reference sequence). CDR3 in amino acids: CATSRDRGQETQYF. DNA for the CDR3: TGTGCCACCAGCAGAGACAGGGGGCAAGAGACCCAGTACTTC.

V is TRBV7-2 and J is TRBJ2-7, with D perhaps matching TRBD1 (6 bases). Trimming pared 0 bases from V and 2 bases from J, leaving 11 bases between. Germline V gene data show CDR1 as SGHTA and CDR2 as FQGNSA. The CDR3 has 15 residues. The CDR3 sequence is CASSLADRSTYEQYF. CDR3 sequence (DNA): TGTGCCAGCAGCTTAGCGGACAGATCCACCTACGAGCAGTACTTC.

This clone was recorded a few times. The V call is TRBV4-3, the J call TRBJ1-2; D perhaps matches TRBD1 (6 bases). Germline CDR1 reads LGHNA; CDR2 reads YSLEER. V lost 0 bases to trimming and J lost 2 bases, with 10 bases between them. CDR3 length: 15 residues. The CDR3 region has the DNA TGCGCCAGCAGCCAAGATGTACAGGGAAACTATGGCTACACCTTC. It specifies CASSQDVQGNYGYTF.

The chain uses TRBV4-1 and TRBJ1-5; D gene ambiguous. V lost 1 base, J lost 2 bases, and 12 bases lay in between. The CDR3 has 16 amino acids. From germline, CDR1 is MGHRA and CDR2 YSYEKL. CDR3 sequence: CASSQVTGRRNQPQHF. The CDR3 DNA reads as TGCGCCAGCAGCCAAGTTACCGGCAGGCGCAATCAGCCCCAGCATTTT.

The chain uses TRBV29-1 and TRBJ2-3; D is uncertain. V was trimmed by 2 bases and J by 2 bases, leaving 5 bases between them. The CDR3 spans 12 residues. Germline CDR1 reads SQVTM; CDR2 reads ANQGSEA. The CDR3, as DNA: TGCAGCGTTGAACCCAACACAGATACGCAGTATTTT. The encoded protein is CSVEPNTDTQYF.

This CDR3 is CAISGPDTSYTF. CDR3 nucleotides: TGTGCCATCAGTGGGCCGGACACTAGCTACACCTTC. V gene TRBV10-3 combines with J gene TRBJ1-2; a weak D match, TRBD1 (5 bases). Germline assignment: CDR1 ENHRY and CDR2 SYGVKD. V lost 4 bases, J lost 9 bases, and 12 bases lay in between. CDR3 length equals 12 residues.

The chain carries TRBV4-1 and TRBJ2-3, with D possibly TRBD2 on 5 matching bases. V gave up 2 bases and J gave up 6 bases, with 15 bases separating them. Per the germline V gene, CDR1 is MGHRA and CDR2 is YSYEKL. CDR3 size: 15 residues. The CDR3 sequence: CASSQIAPGVDTQYF. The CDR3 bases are TGCGCCAGCAGCCAAATAGCGCCCGGGGTTGATACGCAGTATTTT.

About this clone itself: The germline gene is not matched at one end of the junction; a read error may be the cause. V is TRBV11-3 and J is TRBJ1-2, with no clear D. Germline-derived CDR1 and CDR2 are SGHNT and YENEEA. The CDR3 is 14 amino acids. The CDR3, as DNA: TGTGCCAGCAGCTTAAGAGCCGGCGGTGGCTCCTTATATTTC. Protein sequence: CASSLRAGGGSLYF.

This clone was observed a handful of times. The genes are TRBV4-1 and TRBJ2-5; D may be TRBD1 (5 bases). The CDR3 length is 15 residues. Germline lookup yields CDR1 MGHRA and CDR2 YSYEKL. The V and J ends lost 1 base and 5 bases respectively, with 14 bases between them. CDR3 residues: CASSQALPRVETQYF. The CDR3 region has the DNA TGCGCCAGCAGCCAAGCTTTACCCAGGGTCGAGACCCAGTACTTC.

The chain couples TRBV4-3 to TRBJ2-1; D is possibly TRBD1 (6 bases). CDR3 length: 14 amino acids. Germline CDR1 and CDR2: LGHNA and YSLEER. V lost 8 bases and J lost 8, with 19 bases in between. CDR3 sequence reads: CASGSGGLLHEQFF. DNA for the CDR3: TGCGCCAGCGGAAGTGGGGGCCTGCTCCATGAGCAGTTCTTC.

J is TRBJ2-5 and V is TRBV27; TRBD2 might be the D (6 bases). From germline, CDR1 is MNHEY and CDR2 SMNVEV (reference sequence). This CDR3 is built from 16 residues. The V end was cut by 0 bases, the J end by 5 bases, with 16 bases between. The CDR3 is CASSLSNGEVFETQYF. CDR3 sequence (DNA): TGTGCCAGCAGTTTATCGAACGGGGAGGTCTTCGAGACCCAGTACTTC.

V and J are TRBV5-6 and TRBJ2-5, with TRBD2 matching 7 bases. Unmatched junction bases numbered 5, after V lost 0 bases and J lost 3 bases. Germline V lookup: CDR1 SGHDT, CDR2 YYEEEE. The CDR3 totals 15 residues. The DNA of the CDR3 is TGTGCCAGCAGCTTGGATTTGGGAGGGGAAGAGACCCAGTACTTC. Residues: CASSLDLGGEETQYF.

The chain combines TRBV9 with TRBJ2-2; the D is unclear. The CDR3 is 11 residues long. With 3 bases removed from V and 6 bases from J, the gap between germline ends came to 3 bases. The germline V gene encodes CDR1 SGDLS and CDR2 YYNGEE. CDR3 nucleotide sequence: TGTGCCAGCAGCGACTCCGGGGAGCTGTTTTTT. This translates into CASSDSGELFF.

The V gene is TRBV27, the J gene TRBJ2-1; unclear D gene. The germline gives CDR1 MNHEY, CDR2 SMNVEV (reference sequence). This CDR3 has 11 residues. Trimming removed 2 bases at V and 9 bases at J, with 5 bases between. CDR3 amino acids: CASSLGREQFF. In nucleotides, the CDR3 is TGTGCCAGCAGTTTAGGCCGTGAGCAGTTCTTC.

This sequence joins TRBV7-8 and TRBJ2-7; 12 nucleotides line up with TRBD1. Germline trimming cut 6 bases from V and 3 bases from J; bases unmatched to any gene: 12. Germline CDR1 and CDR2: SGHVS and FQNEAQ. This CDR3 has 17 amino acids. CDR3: CASSLAGQGASVYEQYF. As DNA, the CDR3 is TGTGCCAGCAGTCTAGCGGGACAGGGGGCGAGCGTCTACGAGCAGTACTTC.

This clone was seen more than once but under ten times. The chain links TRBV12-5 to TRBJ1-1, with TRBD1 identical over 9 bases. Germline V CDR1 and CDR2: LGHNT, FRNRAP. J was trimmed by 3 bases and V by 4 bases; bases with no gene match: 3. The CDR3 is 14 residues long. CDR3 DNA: TGTGCTAGTGGTTCGGGACAGGGAGACACTGAAGCTTTCTTT. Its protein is CASGSGQGDTEAFF.

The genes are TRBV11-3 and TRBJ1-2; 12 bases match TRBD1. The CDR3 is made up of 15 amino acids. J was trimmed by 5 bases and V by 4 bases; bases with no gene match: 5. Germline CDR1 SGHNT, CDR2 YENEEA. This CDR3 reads CASSSGQGAGYGYTF. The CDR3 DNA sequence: TGTGCCAGCAGCTCGGGACAGGGGGCTGGGTATGGCTACACCTTC. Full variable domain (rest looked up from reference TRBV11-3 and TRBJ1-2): EAGVVQSPRYKIIEKKQPVAFWCNPISGHNTLYWYLQNLGQGPELLIRYENEEAVDDSQLPKDRFSAERLKGVDSTLKIQPAELGDSAVYLCASSSGQGAGYGYTFGSGTRLTVV.

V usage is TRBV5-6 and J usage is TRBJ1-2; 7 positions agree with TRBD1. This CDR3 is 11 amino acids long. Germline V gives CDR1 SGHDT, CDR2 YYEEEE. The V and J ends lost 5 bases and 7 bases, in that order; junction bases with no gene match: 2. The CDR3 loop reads CASRRQGGYTF. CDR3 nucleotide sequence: TGTGCCAGCAGACGACAGGGTGGCTACACCTTC.

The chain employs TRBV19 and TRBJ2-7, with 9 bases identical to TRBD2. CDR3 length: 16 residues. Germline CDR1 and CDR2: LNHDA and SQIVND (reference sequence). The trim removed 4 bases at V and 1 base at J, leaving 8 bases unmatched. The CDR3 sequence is CASSNLTSGGSYEQYF. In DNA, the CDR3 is TGTGCCAGTAGTAATTTGACTAGCGGTGGATCCTACGAGCAGTACTTC.

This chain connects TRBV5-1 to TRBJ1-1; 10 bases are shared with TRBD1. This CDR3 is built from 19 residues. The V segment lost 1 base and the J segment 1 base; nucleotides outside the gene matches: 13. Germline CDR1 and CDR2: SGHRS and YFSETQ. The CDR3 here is CASSLRQGARGSANTEAFF. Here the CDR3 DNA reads TGCGCCAGCAGCTTGAGACAGGGGGCAAGGGGATCGGCGAACACTGAAGCTTTCTTT.

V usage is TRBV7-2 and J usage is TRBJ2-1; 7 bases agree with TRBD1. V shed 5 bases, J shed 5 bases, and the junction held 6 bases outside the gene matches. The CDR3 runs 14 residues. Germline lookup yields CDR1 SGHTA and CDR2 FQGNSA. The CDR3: CASSRSQGNNEQFF. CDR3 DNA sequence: TGTGCCAGCAGCAGATCACAGGGGAACAATGAGCAGTTCTTC.

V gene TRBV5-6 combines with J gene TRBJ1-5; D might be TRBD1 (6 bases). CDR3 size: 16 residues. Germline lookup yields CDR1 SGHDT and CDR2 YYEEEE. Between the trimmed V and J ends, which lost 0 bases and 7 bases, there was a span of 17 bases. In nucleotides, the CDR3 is TGTGCCAGCAGCTTGGCACAGGGAATTGATCGGCAGCCCCAGCATTTT. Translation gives CASSLAQGIDRQPQHF.

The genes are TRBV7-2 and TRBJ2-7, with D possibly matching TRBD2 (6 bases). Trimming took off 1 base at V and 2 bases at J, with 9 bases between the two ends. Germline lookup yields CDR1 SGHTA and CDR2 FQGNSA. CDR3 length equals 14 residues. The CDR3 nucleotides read TGTGCCAGCAGCTTAGGGAGGGTTCCCTACGAGCAGTACTTC. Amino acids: CASSLGRVPYEQYF.